The 27 T cell receptor beta chains presented below share a single source sample, sequenced in a study of T cells after yellow fever vaccination. In TCRdb, the 5' RACE reads were re-called with MiXCR into one record per CDR3 protein. The sample has approximately 110,000 distinct CDR3 sequences; 7.4% are singletons. This specimen was CD4+ T cells sorted from PBMCs, taken more than 8 days after the first yellow fever vaccination. Receptors were obtained from a man aged 18-30 years who received the YFV17D yellow fever vaccine.

DNA of the CDR3: TGTGCCAGCAGCTTAAATACCGGGAACACCGGGGAGCTGTTTTTT. As protein: CASSLNTGNTGELFF. The genes are TRBV7-2 and TRBJ2-2; D gene uncertain. The CDR3 covers 15 residues. The V end was cut by 2 bases, the J end by 1 base, with 8 bases between. Germline V gene data show CDR1 as SGHTA and CDR2 as FQGNSA.

This clonotype was seen repeatedly, ten times or more. This chain joins TRBV5-1 and TRBJ2-1; 14 bases match TRBD2. CDR1 and CDR2 from the germline V gene are SGHRS and YFSETQ. This CDR3 contains 16 residues. Losses at the gene ends were 4 bases for V and 7 bases for J; bases not matched to a gene: 7. The CDR3 nucleotides are TGCGCCAGCAGCCTGGGACTAGCGGGGGCGCTGAATGAGCAGTTCTTC. This codes for CASSLGLAGALNEQFF.

There are many counts of this clonotype. This chain joins TRBV9 and TRBJ1-1; D remains ambiguous. The CDR3 has 14 residues. Per germline, CDR1 SGDLS and CDR2 YYNGEE. V was shortened by 1 base and J by 2 bases, with 9 bases between the two germline ends. The DNA for the CDR3 is TGTGCCAGCAGCGTAACCTCACATAACACTGAAGCTTTCTTT. Its translation: CASSVTSHNTEAFF.

There are many counts of this clonotype. The chain links TRBV18 to TRBJ2-5; D is uncertain. CDR1 and CDR2 from the germline V gene are KGHSH and LQKENI. The V end was cut by 8 bases, the J end by 5 bases, with 15 bases between. The CDR3 sequence is 13 residues long. The CDR3 is CASAMARRETQYF. The CDR3 DNA follows: TGTGCCAGCGCAATGGCCCGGCGGGAGACCCAGTACTTC.

The rearrangement joins TRBV5-4 to TRBJ2-1; 8 bases line up with TRBD1. There are 13 residues in the CDR3. The trim removed 7 bases at V and 9 bases at J, leaving 9 bases unmatched. Germline V lookup: CDR1 SGHNT, CDR2 YYREEE (reference sequence). DNA of the CDR3: TGTGCCAGCGGGGACAGGCGGGTTATTGAGCAGTTCTTC. This encodes CASGDRRVIEQFF.

This clonotype was recorded many times. The gene calls are TRBV21-1 and TRBJ1-6. TRBV21-1 is a known pseudogene. The length of the CDR3 is 13 residues. In nucleotides, the CDR3 is TGTGCCAGCAGAAGTTTAGAAAATTCACCCCTCCACTTT. Translation gives CASRSLENSPLHF.

This clonotype has ten or more counts. This chain uses TRBV5-1 with TRBJ2-7, with no clear D. The V gene's germline CDR1 is SGHRS and CDR2 YFSETQ. The CDR3 is made up of 12 amino acids. V was pared by 4 bases and J by 7 bases, with 12 bases between. CDR3: CASSTAESEQYV. The CDR3 region has the DNA TGCGCCAGCAGCACGGCGGAGAGTGAGCAGTACGTC.

This clonotype was picked up many times. V gene TRBV11-2 combines with J gene TRBJ1-3; TRBD1 matches 7 bases. The V gene end was trimmed by 5 bases and the J gene end by 0 bases; junction bases not matched to a gene: 4. This CDR3 has 15 amino acids. Germline-derived CDR1 and CDR2 are SGHAT and FQNNGV. The CDR3 bases are TGTGCCAGCAGCGGACAGGTCCTCTCTGGAAACACCATATATTTT. Translation: CASSGQVLSGNTIYF.

This clonotype was counted at least ten times. This sequence joins TRBV24-1 and TRBJ2-5; 10 bases map to TRBD1. With V trimmed by 4 bases and J by 1 base, 8 bases remained unmatched. Germline V gene sequence: CDR1 KGHDR, CDR2 SFDVKD. The CDR3 is 17 amino acids. In DNA form, the CDR3 reads TGTGCCACCAGTGACTCACCGGGACAGGGGCCCCAAGAGACCCAGTACTTC. This sequence encodes CATSDSPGQGPQETQYF.

At least ten counts were recorded for this clonotype. The chain is built from TRBV7-2 and TRBJ2-7; D ambiguous. Between the trimmed V and J ends, which lost 1 base and 0 bases, there was a span of 7 bases. Germline V gene data show CDR1 as SGHTA and CDR2 as FQGNSA. The CDR3 sequence is 14 residues long. The CDR3 nucleotides read TGTGCCAGCAGCTTAGTGGCCAACTCCTACGAGCAGTACGTC. Amino acids: CASSLVANSYEQYV.

This clonotype was detected many times. The chain has TRBV19 and TRBJ1-5; 8 bases are a match to TRBD1. After removal of 3 bases from V and 5 bases from J, the junction contained 9 bases not matched to a gene. The CDR3 covers 16 residues. Germline V lookup: CDR1 LNHDA, CDR2 SQIVND (reference sequence). CDR3 sequence (DNA): TGTGCCAGTAGTATTAAAGGGACAGGTTTGTATCAGCCCCAGCATTTT. Encoded protein: CASSIKGTGLYQPQHF.

This clonotype was counted ten times or more. The CDR3: CAIRDPSASGNTIYF. The CDR3 bases are TGTGCCATCAGGGACCCCTCGGCTTCTGGAAACACCATATATTTT. The chain recombines TRBV10-3 with TRBJ1-3; D is unclear. V dropped 6 bases and J dropped 1 base, with 13 bases sitting between them. Looked up from germline, CDR1 is ENHRY and CDR2 is SYGVKD. The CDR3 extends over 15 amino acids.

This clonotype was counted at least ten times. J is TRBJ1-2 and V is TRBV9, with a tentative D call TRBD1 (5 bases). The CDR3 has 14 residues. The germline gives CDR1 SGDLS, CDR2 YYNGEE. With 1 base removed from V and 0 bases from J, the gap between germline ends came to 7 bases. CDR3 loop: CASSVTGANYGYTF. The CDR3 DNA is TGTGCCAGCAGCGTAACGGGGGCTAACTATGGCTACACCTTC.

This clonotype was counted ten times or more. The chain links TRBV5-6 to TRBJ2-7; 7 nucleotides align to TRBD1. The CDR3 consists of 13 residues. J lost 2 bases, V lost 3 bases, and 2 bases had no gene match. Germline V lookup: CDR1 SGHDT, CDR2 YYEEEE. The CDR3 coding sequence is TGTGCCAGCAGCTCGGACAGGACCTACGAGCAGTACGTC. Translation gives CASSSDRTYEQYV.

The rearrangement uses TRBV5-1 and TRBJ2-5; D might be TRBD1 or TRBD2, each matching 6 bases. Between the trimmed V and J ends, which lost 0 bases and 5 bases, there was a span of 17 bases. Per germline, CDR1 SGHRS and CDR2 YFSETQ. The CDR3 runs to 16 residues. The CDR3 bases are TGCGCCAGCAGCTTGGCCACAAAGACAGGAGGGGAGACCCAGTACTTC. Residues: CASSLATKTGGETQYF.

This clonotype has a count of ten or more. The CDR3 sequence is CASSLFGQINYGYTF. CDR3 sequence (DNA): TGTGCCAGCAGCTTATTCGGCCAGATTAACTATGGCTACACCTTC. This sequence joins TRBV7-2 and TRBJ1-2, with D unresolved. Looked up from germline, CDR1 is SGHTA and CDR2 is FQGNSA. The CDR3 has 15 amino acids. Trimming cost V 2 bases and J 1 base, with 11 bases left between them. The whole variable domain, remainder taken from reference TRBV7-2 and TRBJ1-2, is GAGVSQSPSNKVTEKGKDVELRCDPISGHTALYWYRQSLGQGLEFLIYFQGNSAPDKSGLPSDRFSAERTGGSVSTLTIQRTQQEDSAVYLCASSLFGQINYGYTFGSGTRLTVV.

This clonotype was picked up a small number of times. DNA of the CDR3: TGTGCCAGCAGCTTACGTAAGGGGCACACAGATACGCAGTATTTT. Its translation: CASSLRKGHTDTQYF. The rearrangement uses TRBV7-2 and TRBJ2-3, with D perhaps matching TRBD1 (5 bases). The germline V gene has CDR1 SGHTA and CDR2 FQGNSA. V shed 2 bases and J shed 2 bases, with 11 bases lying between them. CDR3 length equals 15 residues.

V gene TRBV11-2 combines with J gene TRBJ2-3, with D uncertain. V was pared by 5 bases and J by 5 bases, with 8 bases between. The CDR3 is made up of 12 amino acids. The V gene's germline CDR1 is SGHAT and CDR2 FQNNGV. The CDR3 bases are TGTGCCAGCAGCCTCCTAGTAGATACGCAGTATTTT. The encoded protein is CASSLLVDTQYF.

This clonotype was detected a few times. J is TRBJ1-2 and V is TRBV12-3 or TRBV12-4; D is unclear. V lost 2 bases to trimming and J lost 4 bases, with 20 bases between them. This CDR3 spans 17 amino acids. CDR3 DNA sequence: TGTGCCAGCAGTTTAATGTATAGGGCAGCTCCCCTCTATGGCTACACCTTC. This sequence encodes CASSLMYRAAPLYGYTF.

This clonotype showed up many times. The gene calls are TRBV2 and TRBJ2-3; D unresolved. This CDR3 region has 16 residues. Germline CDR1 is SNHLY and CDR2 is FYNNEI. V was trimmed by 0 bases and J by 0 bases, leaving 10 bases between them. DNA for the CDR3: TGTGCCAGCAGTGAAGCGCCCTCAACTAGCACAGATACGCAGTATTTT. This sequence encodes CASSEAPSTSTDTQYF. The whole variable domain, remainder taken from reference TRBV2 and TRBJ2-3, is EPEVTQTPSHQVTQMGQEVILRCVPISNHLYFYWYRQILGQKVEFLVSFYNNEISEKSEIFDDQFSVERPDGSNFTLKIRSTKLEDSAMYFCASSEAPSTSTDTQYFGPGTRLTVL.

This clonotype was counted only a few times. The chain uses TRBV5-4 and TRBJ2-3, with 13 bases that match TRBD2. Trimming removed 3 bases from V and 4 bases from J; junction bases left unmatched: 5. Germline V CDR1 and CDR2: SGHNT, YYREEE (reference sequence). There are 16 residues in the CDR3. The CDR3 sequence: CASSSGGLAGSDTQYF. The CDR3 DNA follows: TGTGCCAGCAGCTCGGGGGGACTAGCGGGGTCAGATACGCAGTATTTT.

This clonotype turned up a few times. The V and J genes are TRBV3-1 and TRBJ2-1; D remains unclear. V lost 1 base and J 2 bases, leaving 9 bases between the germline ends. CDR1 and CDR2 from the germline V gene are LGHDT and YNNKEL (reference sequence). The CDR3 spans 15 residues. The CDR3 loop is CASSQASGPYNEQFF. The CDR3 coding sequence is TGTGCCAGCAGCCAAGCCAGTGGTCCCTACAATGAGCAGTTCTTC.

This clonotype was seen a handful of times. The CDR3 is CSARVSNYGYTF. Here the CDR3 DNA reads TGCAGTGCTAGAGTTTCTAACTATGGCTACACCTTC. V gene TRBV20-1 combines with J gene TRBJ1-2, with D hard to call. V was shortened by 1 base and J by 0 bases, with 3 bases between the two germline ends. Germline CDR1 and CDR2: DFQATT and SNEGSKA (reference sequence). The CDR3 is 12 amino acids.

This clonotype was detected a few times. The chain recombines TRBV5-6 with TRBJ1-2; 10 bases are a match to TRBD1. The CDR3 consists of 15 residues. The V gene's germline CDR1 is SGHDT and CDR2 YYEEEE. V trimming: 4 bases; J trimming: 0 bases; junction bases outside the gene matches: 3. The CDR3, as DNA: TGTGCCAGCAGCCGGGACAGGGGAACTAACTATGGCTACACCTTC. The encoded protein is CASSRDRGTNYGYTF.

Many counts were recorded for this clonotype. The chain has TRBV5-1 and TRBJ2-3; no definite D call. Between the trimmed V and J ends, which lost 6 bases and 2 bases, there was a span of 16 bases. CDR3 length equals 15 residues. Germline CDR1 is SGHRS and CDR2 is YFSETQ. DNA of the CDR3: TGCGCCAGCACCCAAGGAGATAGCAACACAGATACGCAGTATTTT. Its translation is CASTQGDSNTDTQYF.

This clonotype was detected ten times or more. This chain connects TRBV27 to TRBJ2-5; weak D call: TRBD1 (5 bases). CDR1 MNHEY and CDR2 SMNVEV come from the germline V gene (reference sequence). The V end lost 3 bases, the J end lost 0 bases, and 8 bases lay between the germline ends. The CDR3 runs 14 residues. The CDR3 region is CASSFDRYQETQYF. The CDR3 bases are TGTGCCAGCAGTTTTGACAGATACCAAGAGACCCAGTACTTC.

This clonotype was picked up many times. The chain is built from TRBV29-1 and TRBJ2-1; 13 bases align to TRBD2. The junction had 6 bases not matched to a gene; V was cut back by 7 bases and J by 6 bases. This CDR3 contains 14 residues. Germline CDR1 SQVTM, CDR2 ANQGSEA. The CDR3 sequence is CSATRTSGGNEQFF. The CDR3 DNA reads as TGCAGCGCTACAAGGACTAGCGGGGGCAATGAGCAGTTCTTC.